This T cell receptor beta chain originates from a study of blood T cell repertoires in COVID-19. Whole-study context: Samples of COVID-19 (acute and convalescent) were obtained from the United States, Italy and Spain.

TCRdb keeps only in-frame clones here, not all; method: immunoSEQ multiplex PCR. The table has fewer than 120,000 clones, about 75% seen once. Germline values: CDR1 SGHRS, CDR2 YFSETQ. The ends lost 5 bases at V and 2 bases at J; junction bases unmatched: 12. The length of the CDR3 is 16 residues. The origin of this receptor is a woman at least 80 years old with active or convalescent COVID-19. The chain couples TRBV5-1 to TRBJ2-5; 7 positions agree with TRBD2. The material sequenced was peripheral blood. CDR3 sequence: CASRVGVRGRQETQYF. CDR3 DNA sequence: TGCGCCAGCAGGGTTGGGGTGCGGGGGAGACAAGAGACCCAGTACTTC.